Following are 27 T cell receptor beta chains from one sample sequenced in a study of human thymus T cells. In corrective heart surgery, resections were taken, and these provided the thymus tissue. Repertoires were generated with immunoSEQ multiplex PCR, while TCRdb's copy carries only in-frame clones and drops some. The top ten clones hold roughly 0.03% of a sample with about 78,000 clones, 90% to 97% of them seen once. Specimen: thymus tissue. These receptors were collected from a boy younger than two with a congenital heart defect but otherwise immunologically healthy.

The chain has TRBV5-1 and TRBJ1-1, with D possibly TRBD1 on 6 matching bases. The germline gives CDR1 SGHRS, CDR2 YFSETQ. V was cut by 2 bases and J by 3 bases, with 14 bases left in between. CDR3 length equals 15 residues. In DNA form, the CDR3 reads TGCGCCAGCAGCTTAACAGGGAGTTGGGACACTGAAGCTTTCTTT. Amino acid sequence: CASSLTGSWDTEAFF.

V usage is TRBV5-1 and J usage is TRBJ2-3, with TRBD2 identical over 10 bases. The CDR3 covers 16 residues. V was clipped by 8 bases and J by 6 bases; unmatched bases: 15. The V gene's germline CDR1 is SGHRS and CDR2 YFSETQ. The CDR3 coding sequence is TGCGCCAGAAGTTTAGCGGGAGGTATTTGCCTGGATACGCAGTATTTT. This translates into CARSLAGGICLDTQYF.

The gene calls are TRBV5-4 and TRBJ2-7; 7 bases map to TRBD2. The germline gives CDR1 SGHNT, CDR2 YYREEE (reference sequence). V shed 0 bases and J 3 bases; nucleotides not matched to a gene: 9. The CDR3 sequence is 16 residues long. CDR3 sequence: CASSLGGRASYYEQYF. The DNA for the CDR3 is TGTGCCAGCAGCTTGGGAGGGAGGGCTTCTTACTACGAGCAGTACTTC. The full variable domain, completed using reference TRBV5-4 and TRBJ2-7, is ETGVTQSPTHLIKTRGQQVTLRCSSQSGHNTVSWYQQALGQGPQFIFQYYREEENGRGNFPPRFSGLQFPNYSSELNVNALELDDSALYLCASSLGGRASYYEQYFGPGTRLTVT.

The chain joins TRBV7-9 to TRBJ2-1; 8 positions agree with TRBD2. V gave up 2 bases and J gave up 6 bases; unmatched junction bases: 12. Germline V gene data show CDR1 as SEHNR and CDR2 as FQNEAQ (reference sequence). This CDR3 has 17 residues. CDR3 residues: CASSLTATGLVFNEQFF. For the CDR3, the DNA is TGTGCCAGCAGCTTAACCGCCACGGGACTAGTTTTCAATGAGCAGTTCTTC.

The chain is built from TRBV2 and TRBJ2-7, with D maybe TRBD2 (6 bases). Trimming stripped 6 bases from V and 5 bases from J, with 32 bases between. There are 19 residues in the CDR3. The V gene's germline CDR1 is SNHLY and CDR2 FYNNEI. The CDR3 nucleotides are TGTGCCAGCAGCGGACCGGGGGACCTGGGGGTCCCCTTCCCCAACGAGCAGTACTTC. Translation: CASSGPGDLGVPFPNEQYF.

This chain uses TRBV4-1 with TRBJ2-5; 8 bases fit TRBD2. The length of the CDR3 is 15 residues. Germline CDR1 MGHRA, CDR2 YSYEKL. The V segment lost 0 bases and the J segment 3 bases; nucleotides outside the gene matches: 3. The CDR3 DNA sequence: TGCGCCAGCAGCCAAGATAGGCGGGAGGAAGAGACCCAGTACTTC. Encoded protein: CASSQDRREEETQYF.

The gene calls are TRBV7-9 and TRBJ2-3; TRBD1 matches at 8 bases. The CDR3 length is 16 residues. CDR1 is SEHNR, CDR2 FQNEAQ, per germline (reference sequence). V lost 5 bases and J lost 2; bases outside the gene matches: 9. The chain's CDR3 is CASSPGDRSPTDTQYF. CDR3 nucleotides: TGTGCCAGCAGCCCTGGGGACAGGAGCCCCACAGATACGCAGTATTTT. Combining the CDR3 with reference TRBV7-9 and TRBJ2-3 gives the whole variable domain DTGVSQNPRHKITKRGQNVTFRCDPISEHNRLYWYRQTLGQGPEFLTYFQNEAQLEKSRLLSDRFSAERPKGSFSTLEIQRTEQGDSAMYLCASSPGDRSPTDTQYFGPGTRLTVL.

This chain links TRBV4-1 with TRBJ2-7; D is unresolved. This CDR3 comprises 16 residues. V lost 1 base and J lost 7, with 20 bases in between. CDR1 MGHRA and CDR2 YSYEKL come from the germline V gene. CDR3: CASSQVAEPRIREQYF. The CDR3 DNA is TGCGCCAGCAGCCAAGTGGCAGAGCCCCGCATTCGGGAGCAGTACTTC.

The chain is built from TRBV7-2 and TRBJ2-3; the D gene is possibly TRBD2 (5 bases). Trimming pared 0 bases from V and 0 bases from J, leaving 22 bases between. This CDR3 spans 20 amino acids. Germline assignment: CDR1 SGHTA and CDR2 FQGNSA. CDR3 region: CASSLAVRAPTPLSTDTQYF. CDR3 DNA: TGTGCCAGCAGCTTAGCCGTGAGGGCCCCAACCCCTCTTAGCACAGATACGCAGTATTTT.

This chain connects TRBV5-1 to TRBJ2-3, with TRBD2 matching 10 bases. This CDR3 has 15 amino acids. The V and J ends lost 4 bases and 5 bases, in that order; junction bases with no gene match: 7. In germline, CDR1 is SGHRS, CDR2 YFSETQ. The CDR3 sequence: CASSGSGRAQDTQYF. DNA for the CDR3: TGCGCCAGCAGCGGCAGCGGGAGGGCCCAAGATACGCAGTATTTT.

This chain connects TRBV7-8 to TRBJ2-3, with D tentatively TRBD1 (6 bases). The CDR3 contains 15 residues. Per germline, CDR1 SGHVS and CDR2 FQNEAQ. V dropped 3 bases and J dropped 1 base, with 11 bases sitting between them. In DNA form, the CDR3 reads TGTGCCAGCAGCTTGGGGGCGGTACGCACAGATACGCAGTATTTT. It is translated as CASSLGAVRTDTQYF.

This clone was found once. V usage is TRBV5-1 and J usage is TRBJ2-4, with D perhaps TRBD1 (6 bases). V gave up 3 bases and J gave up 0 bases, with 13 bases separating them. Germline V gives CDR1 SGHRS, CDR2 YFSETQ. The CDR3 is 16 residues long. CDR3 coding DNA: TGCGCCAGCAGCTCTACAGGGATGCTAGCCAAAAACATTCAGTACTTC. Translating gives CASSSTGMLAKNIQYF.

V and J are TRBV5-1 and TRBJ2-1, with D possibly called TRBD1 or TRBD2 (5 bases each). The CDR3 loop spans 15 amino acids. V dropped 7 bases and J dropped 5 bases, with 19 bases sitting between them. Germline V lookup: CDR1 SGHRS, CDR2 YFSETQ. This CDR3 is CASSPGTPFNNEQFF. The CDR3 nucleotides read TGCGCCAGCTCCCCCGGGACCCCTTTTAACAATGAGCAGTTCTTC.

V is TRBV4-1 and J is TRBJ2-7; TRBD2 agrees at 16 bases. Germline-derived CDR1 and CDR2 are MGHRA and YSYEKL. The V and J ends lost 3 bases and 11 bases, in that order; junction bases with no gene match: 7. This CDR3 comprises 15 residues. The CDR3 sequence: CASSQEPGLAGGEYF. CDR3 sequence (DNA): TGCGCCAGCAGCCAGGAACCGGGACTAGCGGGAGGGGAGTACTTC.

CDR3: CASSPWPGVAYEQYF. The CDR3 DNA sequence: TGTGCCAGCAGCCCTTGGCCCGGGGTTGCTTACGAGCAGTACTTC. This chain links TRBV6-5 with TRBJ2-7, with D possibly being TRBD2 (5 bases). There are 15 residues in the CDR3. Germline CDR1 MNHEY, CDR2 SVGAGI. Between the trimmed V and J ends, which lost 6 bases and 4 bases, there was a span of 19 bases.

The chain employs TRBV7-6 and TRBJ2-2; 8 bases are shared with TRBD1. After removal of 5 bases from V and 4 bases from J, the junction contained 9 bases not matched to a gene. The germline V gene encodes CDR1 SGHVS and CDR2 FNYEAQ. This CDR3 has 16 residues. For the CDR3, the DNA is TGTGCCAGCAGCGAATCAGGGGGCCGCGGCACCGGGGAGCTGTTTTTT. Its translation: CASSESGGRGTGELFF.

This clone has a single count. This chain links TRBV18 with TRBJ1-6; 7 nucleotides match TRBD1. Germline CDR1 reads KGHSH; CDR2 reads LQKENI. After removal of 4 bases from V and 10 bases from J, the junction contained 16 bases not matched to a gene. The CDR3 has 17 residues. CDR3 protein: CASSLRIAGQVVSPLHF. The CDR3 DNA reads TGTGCCAGCTCACTACGAATTGCTGGACAGGTGGTCTCACCCCTCCACTTT.

V is TRBV7-2 and J is TRBJ1-1, with D possibly TRBD1 on 6 matching bases. The CDR3 consists of 18 residues. CDR1 is SGHTA and CDR2 is FQGNSA in the germline V gene. Trimming removed 0 bases at V and 1 base at J, with 18 bases between. CDR3 sequence: CASSLALTGGLSNTEAFF. CDR3 bases: TGTGCCAGCAGCTTAGCGCTGACGGGGGGGCTTTCGAACACTGAAGCTTTCTTT.

This sequence joins TRBV27 and TRBJ2-1, with 14 nucleotides matching TRBD2. CDR1 is MNHEY and CDR2 is SMNVEV in the germline V gene (reference sequence). The CDR3 contains 19 residues. V dropped 5 bases and J dropped 2; count of bases not matched to a gene: 11. The CDR3 coding sequence is TGTGCCAGCAGTAAGTTGGGACTAGCGGGAGAAAGGCCCTACAATGAGCAGTTCTTC. Its translation is CASSKLGLAGERPYNEQFF.

The genes are TRBV10-2 and TRBJ2-1; 7 positions agree with TRBD2. This CDR3 contains 16 residues. Germline CDR1 is WSHSY and CDR2 is SAAADI. The V segment lost 5 bases and the J segment 0 bases; nucleotides outside the gene matches: 7. The CDR3 nucleotides are TGCGCCAGCAGTTCGTCTAGCGGTAGCTCCTACAATGAGCAGTTCTTC. Translated: CASSSSSGSSYNEQFF.

J is TRBJ2-1 and V is TRBV27; 12 bases fit TRBD2. The V and J ends lost 2 bases and 4 bases, in that order; junction bases with no gene match: 0. This CDR3 comprises 15 residues. Germline values: CDR1 MNHEY, CDR2 SMNVEV (reference sequence). In DNA form, the CDR3 reads TGTGCCAGCAGTTTAGGACTAGCGGGATACAATGAGCAGTTCTTC. This sequence encodes CASSLGLAGYNEQFF.

The rearrangement uses TRBV6-1 and TRBJ2-7; D possibly matches TRBD1 or TRBD2 (5 bases each). Germline assignment: CDR1 MNHNS and CDR2 SASEGT. The germline V and J ends were trimmed by 2 bases and 2 bases, with 25 bases remaining between them. The CDR3 contains 19 residues. The CDR3 loop is CASSERGRVGLPFPYEQYF. The CDR3 nucleotides read TGTGCCAGCAGTGAAAGGGGCAGGGTAGGACTGCCCTTCCCCTACGAGCAGTACTTC.

The V call is TRBV7-8, the J call TRBJ2-6; tentative D call: TRBD2 (5 bases). This CDR3 has 16 amino acids. The germline CDR1 and CDR2 sequences are SGHVS and FQNEAQ. The V end lost 0 bases, the J end lost 1 base, and 7 bases lay between the germline ends. The CDR3 DNA is TGTGCCAGCAGCTTAGCGGACTCATCTGGGGCCAACGTCCTGACTTTC. Residues: CASSLADSSGANVLTF.

The genes are TRBV7-2 and TRBJ2-5, with 12 bases identical to TRBD2. J lost 5 bases, V lost 5 bases, and 12 bases had no gene match. This CDR3 region has 17 residues. CDR1 is SGHTA and CDR2 is FQGNSA in the germline V gene. Here the CDR3 DNA reads TGTGCCAGCAGCGCCCCTCGTGCTAGCGGGAGGGGGGAGACCCAGTACTTC. This sequence encodes CASSAPRASGRGETQYF.

V is TRBV4-1 and J is TRBJ2-2; D perhaps matches TRBD1 (6 bases). V was clipped by 0 bases and J by 6 bases, with 14 bases between them. The length of the CDR3 is 16 residues. Germline CDR1 is MGHRA and CDR2 is YSYEKL. The CDR3 nucleotides read TGCGCCAGCAGCCAAGATCTACAGGGCATATCCGGGGAGCTGTTTTTT. Translated, it gives CASSQDLQGISGELFF.

The rearrangement links TRBV28 to TRBJ2-2, with 11 bases fitting TRBD2. Trimming at V came to 3 bases and at J to 4 bases, leaving 1 base not matched to a gene. CDR1 and CDR2 (germline): MDHEN, SYDVKM. The CDR3 is 15 amino acids. The CDR3 nucleotides are TGTGCCAGCAGTTTTAGCGGGAGGGGCACCGGGGAGCTGTTTTTT. It translates to CASSFSGRGTGELFF.

This clone has a single count. This rearrangement joins TRBV18 to TRBJ2-3, with 7 bases matching TRBD2. The CDR3 extends over 17 amino acids. V gave up 3 bases and J gave up 0 bases; unmatched junction bases: 9. Germline CDR1 KGHSH, CDR2 LQKENI. The CDR3 protein is CASSPSKRGPSTDTQYF. Here the CDR3 DNA reads TGTGCCAGCTCACCGTCAAAGCGGGGCCCTAGCACAGATACGCAGTATTTT.